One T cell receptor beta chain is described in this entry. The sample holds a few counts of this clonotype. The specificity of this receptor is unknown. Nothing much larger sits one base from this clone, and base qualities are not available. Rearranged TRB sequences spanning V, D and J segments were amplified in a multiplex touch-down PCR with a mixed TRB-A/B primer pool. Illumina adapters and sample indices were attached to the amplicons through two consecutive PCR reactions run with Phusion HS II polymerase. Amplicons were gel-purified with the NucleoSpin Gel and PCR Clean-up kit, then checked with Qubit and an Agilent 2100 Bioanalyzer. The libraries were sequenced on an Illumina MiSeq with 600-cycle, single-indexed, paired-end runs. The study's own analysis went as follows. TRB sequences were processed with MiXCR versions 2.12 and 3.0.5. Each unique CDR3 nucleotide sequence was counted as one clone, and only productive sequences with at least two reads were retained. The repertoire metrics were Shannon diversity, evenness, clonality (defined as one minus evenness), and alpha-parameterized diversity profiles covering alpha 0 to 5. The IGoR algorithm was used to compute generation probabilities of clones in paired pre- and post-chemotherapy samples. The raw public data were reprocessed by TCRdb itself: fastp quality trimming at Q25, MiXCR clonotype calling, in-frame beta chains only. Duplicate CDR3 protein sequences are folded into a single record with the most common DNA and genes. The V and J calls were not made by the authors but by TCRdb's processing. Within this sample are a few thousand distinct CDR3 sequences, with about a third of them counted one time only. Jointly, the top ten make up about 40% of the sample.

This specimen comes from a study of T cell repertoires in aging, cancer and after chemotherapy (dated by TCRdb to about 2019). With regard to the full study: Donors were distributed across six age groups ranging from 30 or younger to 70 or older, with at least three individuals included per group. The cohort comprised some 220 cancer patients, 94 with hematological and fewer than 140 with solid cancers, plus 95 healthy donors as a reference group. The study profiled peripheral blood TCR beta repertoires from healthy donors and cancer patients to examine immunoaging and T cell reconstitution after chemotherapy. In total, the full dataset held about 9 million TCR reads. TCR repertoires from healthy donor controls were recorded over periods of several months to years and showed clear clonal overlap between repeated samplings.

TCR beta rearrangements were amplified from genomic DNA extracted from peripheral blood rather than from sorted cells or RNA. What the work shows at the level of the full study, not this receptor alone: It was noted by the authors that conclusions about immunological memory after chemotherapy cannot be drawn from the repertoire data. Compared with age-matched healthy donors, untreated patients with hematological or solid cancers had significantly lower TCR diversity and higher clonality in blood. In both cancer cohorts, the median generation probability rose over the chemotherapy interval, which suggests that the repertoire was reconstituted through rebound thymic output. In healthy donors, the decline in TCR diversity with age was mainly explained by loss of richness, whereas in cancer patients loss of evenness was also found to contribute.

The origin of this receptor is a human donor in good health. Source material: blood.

The CDR3 here reads CASSIDPPPRGQPQHF. The nucleotide sequence reads TGTGCCAGTAGTATAGATCCACCACCCCGGGGTCAGCCCCAGCATTTT. Here the chain combines TRBV19 and TRBJ1-5, with the D gene uncertain. A distance of 15 bases separates the germline ends of V and J, which lose 0 bases and 6 bases respectively. The CDR1 and CDR2 encoded by the germline V gene (reference sequence) are LNHDA and SQIVND. The CDR3 spans 16 residues, from the cysteine through the phenylalanine. Only the CDR3 portion is preserved as DNA: 48 bases, with reading frame beginning at the first base.